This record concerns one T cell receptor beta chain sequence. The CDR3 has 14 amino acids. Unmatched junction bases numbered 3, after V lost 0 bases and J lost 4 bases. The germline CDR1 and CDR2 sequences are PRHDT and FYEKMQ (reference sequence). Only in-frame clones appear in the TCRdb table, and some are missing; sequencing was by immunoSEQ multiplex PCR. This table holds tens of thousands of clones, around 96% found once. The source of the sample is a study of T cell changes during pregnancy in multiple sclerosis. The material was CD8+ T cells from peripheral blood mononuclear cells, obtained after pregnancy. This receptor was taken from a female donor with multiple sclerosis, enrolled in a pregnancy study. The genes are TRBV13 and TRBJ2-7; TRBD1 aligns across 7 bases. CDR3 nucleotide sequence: TGTGCCAGCAGCTTAGGACAGGGGCAGTACGAGCAGTACTTC. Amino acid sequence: CASSLGQGQYEQYF.